Listed below are T cell receptor beta chains from one sample, sequenced in a study of shared clonotypes between healthy human individuals. Data came from immunoSEQ multiplex PCR; TCRdb stores just in-frame clones and leaves some out. The table lists a few million clones, approximately 95% of them singletons. The sample taken for sequencing was naive CD4+ T cells from PBMCs. The receptors come from a man younger than 30 in good health. Some clones in this sample may be carry-over from other donors' samples. CDR3s include the opening cysteine and the closing phenylalanine or tryptophan. Fields, in order: CDR3 protein, CDR3 DNA, J gene, V gene, D gene, clone size. D genes are given only for firm matches. Clone sizes are given selectively: once, few, many, or a class where the clone is expanded.

CDR3 protein: CAADAYGTGGNEQFF
CDR3 DNA: TGTGCCGCCGACGCTTACGGGACAGGGGGAAATGAGCAGTTCTTC
J gene: TRBJ2-1
V gene: TRBV2
D gene: TRBD1
clone size: -

CDR3 protein: CASHGDSNQPQHF
CDR3 DNA: TGTGCCAGCCACGGGGATAGCAATCAGCCCCAGCATTTT
J gene: TRBJ1-5
V gene: TRBV2
D gene: -
clone size: few

CDR3 protein: CASSKPGLAGLYEQYF
CDR3 DNA: TGTGCCAGCAGCAAACCGGGACTAGCGGGTCTCTACGAGCAGTACTTC
J gene: TRBJ2-7
V gene: TRBV2
D gene: TRBD2
clone size: -

CDR3 protein: CASGAYSNQPQHF
CDR3 DNA: TGTGCCAGCGGAGCTTATAGCAATCAGCCCCAGCATTTT
J gene: TRBJ1-5
V gene: TRBV7-2
D gene: -
clone size: -

CDR3 protein: CASTRQGRRETQYF
CDR3 DNA: TGTGCCAGCACTCGCCAGGGCAGGAGGGAGACCCAGTACTTC
J gene: TRBJ2-5
V gene: TRBV28
D gene: -
clone size: -

CDR3 protein: CASSLGQGSTGELFF
CDR3 DNA: TGTGCCAGCAGCCTAGGACAGGGGAGTACCGGGGAGCTGTTTTTT
J gene: TRBJ2-2
V gene: TRBV4-2
D gene: TRBD1
clone size: -

CDR3 protein: CASSLVGGGGEKLFF
CDR3 DNA: TGCGCCAGCAGCTTGGTCGGCGGGGGCGGTGAAAAACTGTTTTTT
J gene: TRBJ1-4
V gene: TRBV5-1
D gene: -
clone size: -

CDR3 protein: CASSLDWTASYNEQFF
CDR3 DNA: TGCGCCAGCAGCTTGGATTGGACAGCCTCTTACAATGAGCAGTTCTTC
J gene: TRBJ2-1
V gene: TRBV5-1
D gene: -
clone size: -

CDR3 protein: CASNRDGNQPQHF
CDR3 DNA: TGTGCCAGCAACAGGGATGGCAATCAGCCCCAGCATTTT
J gene: TRBJ1-5
V gene: TRBV28
D gene: -
clone size: -

CDR3 protein: CAIRLGGEATEAFF
CDR3 DNA: TGTGCCATCCGTCTGGGTGGGGAGGCGACTGAAGCTTTCTTT
J gene: TRBJ1-1
V gene: TRBV10-3
D gene: -
clone size: -

CDR3 protein: CASSPPQQGNGYTF
CDR3 DNA: TGTGCCAGCTCACCACCCCAACAGGGGAATGGCTACACCTTC
J gene: TRBJ1-2
V gene: TRBV18
D gene: TRBD1
clone size: -

CDR3 protein: CASSLTSTGTASRPYTF
CDR3 DNA: TGTGCCAGCAGCCTCACCTCAACCGGGACCGCGTCAAGGCCCTACACCTTC
J gene: TRBJ1-2
V gene: TRBV16
D gene: -
clone size: -

CDR3 protein: CASSFRLDTQYF
CDR3 DNA: TGCGCCAGCAGCTTTAGACTAGACACGCAGTATTTT
J gene: TRBJ2-3
V gene: TRBV5-1
D gene: -
clone size: -

CDR3 protein: CATSRFMDRGLWIRMYF
CDR3 DNA: TGTGCCACCAGCAGATTCATGGACAGGGGGCTTTGGATACGCATGTATTTT
J gene: TRBJ2-3
V gene: TRBV15
D gene: TRBD1
clone size: -

CDR3 protein: CASSLQGNLYEQYF
CDR3 DNA: TGTGCCAGCAGCTTACAGGGGAACCTCTACGAGCAGTACTTC
J gene: TRBJ2-7
V gene: TRBV7-8
D gene: -
clone size: -

CDR3 protein: CASGTIRQPQHF
CDR3 DNA: TGTGCCAGCGGGACAATCCGACAGCCCCAGCATTTT
J gene: TRBJ1-5
V gene: TRBV27
D gene: -
clone size: few

CDR3 protein: CASSLGGGSPYGYTF
CDR3 DNA: TGTGCCAGCAGCTTAGGTGGGGGTTCTCCCTATGGCTACACCTTC
J gene: TRBJ1-2
V gene: TRBV7-9
D gene: -
clone size: -

CDR3 protein: CASSWDLNTEAFF
CDR3 DNA: TGCGCCAGCAGCTGGGATTTGAACACTGAAGCTTTCTTT
J gene: TRBJ1-1
V gene: TRBV5-1
D gene: -
clone size: -

CDR3 protein: CASSYRGNIGTEAFF
CDR3 DNA: TGTGCCAGCAGTTACCGGGGCAACATAGGCACTGAAGCTTTCTTT
J gene: TRBJ1-1
V gene: TRBV6-5
D gene: -
clone size: once

CDR3 protein: CASSLVAAGPDTQYF
CDR3 DNA: TGTGCCAGCAGTTTGGTAGCGGCAGGTCCGGATACGCAGTATTTT
J gene: TRBJ2-3
V gene: TRBV28
D gene: -
clone size: -

CDR3 protein: CASNDSGGTEAFF
CDR3 DNA: TGTGCCAGCAACGACTCCGGGGGCACTGAAGCTTTCTTT
J gene: TRBJ1-1
V gene: TRBV28
D gene: -
clone size: -

CDR3 protein: CASSIEGRAPSDTQYF
CDR3 DNA: TGTGCCAGTAGTATAGAGGGGAGAGCCCCATCAGATACGCAGTATTTT
J gene: TRBJ2-3
V gene: TRBV19
D gene: -
clone size: -

CDR3 protein: CASPGQGSYEQYF
CDR3 DNA: TGCGCCAGCCCGGGACAGGGTTCCTACGAGCAGTACTTC
J gene: TRBJ2-7
V gene: TRBV10-1
D gene: TRBD1
clone size: -

CDR3 protein: CASSLVSQGSSGNTIYF
CDR3 DNA: TGTGCCAGCAGCTTGGTTTCACAGGGGAGCTCTGGAAACACCATATATTTT
J gene: TRBJ1-3
V gene: TRBV5-6
D gene: TRBD1
clone size: -

CDR3 protein: CARARREDTQYF
CDR3 DNA: TGTGCCAGGGCTCGACGAGAGGATACGCAGTATTTT
J gene: TRBJ2-3
V gene: TRBV2
D gene: -
clone size: -

CDR3 protein: CASSLGGTGVEKLFF
CDR3 DNA: TGTGCCAGCAGCCTGGGAGGGACAGGGGTTGAAAAACTGTTTTTT
J gene: TRBJ1-4
V gene: TRBV5-6
D gene: TRBD1
clone size: -

CDR3 protein: CASRTRQQETQYF
CDR3 DNA: TGCGCCAGCAGAACGAGACAGCAAGAGACCCAGTACTTC
J gene: TRBJ2-5
V gene: TRBV5-1
D gene: -
clone size: -

CDR3 protein: CASSMSKNTEAFF
CDR3 DNA: TGTGCCAGTAGTATGAGCAAGAACACTGAAGCTTTCTTT
J gene: TRBJ1-1
V gene: TRBV19
D gene: -
clone size: -

CDR3 protein: CASSIGGTGVSRGYTF
CDR3 DNA: TGTGCCAGTAGTATTGGTGGGACAGGGGTTTCTCGTGGCTACACCTTC
J gene: TRBJ1-2
V gene: TRBV19
D gene: TRBD1
clone size: -

CDR3 protein: CASSVLRDNTEAFF
CDR3 DNA: TGTGCCAGCAGCGTCCTACGTGACAACACTGAAGCTTTCTTT
J gene: TRBJ1-1
V gene: TRBV9
D gene: -
clone size: -

CDR3 protein: CASSFWGASNQPQHF
CDR3 DNA: TGTGCCAGCAGTTTTTGGGGGGCTAGCAATCAGCCCCAGCATTTT
J gene: TRBJ1-5
V gene: TRBV27
D gene: -
clone size: -

CDR3 protein: CASSMGWQGETQYF
CDR3 DNA: TGTGCCAGTAGTATGGGGTGGCAGGGTGAGACCCAGTACTTC
J gene: TRBJ2-5
V gene: TRBV19
D gene: -
clone size: -

CDR3 protein: CASYRSGRAHEQYF
CDR3 DNA: TGTGCCAGCTATCGTAGCGGGAGGGCGCACGAGCAGTACTTC
J gene: TRBJ2-7
V gene: TRBV27
D gene: TRBD2
clone size: -